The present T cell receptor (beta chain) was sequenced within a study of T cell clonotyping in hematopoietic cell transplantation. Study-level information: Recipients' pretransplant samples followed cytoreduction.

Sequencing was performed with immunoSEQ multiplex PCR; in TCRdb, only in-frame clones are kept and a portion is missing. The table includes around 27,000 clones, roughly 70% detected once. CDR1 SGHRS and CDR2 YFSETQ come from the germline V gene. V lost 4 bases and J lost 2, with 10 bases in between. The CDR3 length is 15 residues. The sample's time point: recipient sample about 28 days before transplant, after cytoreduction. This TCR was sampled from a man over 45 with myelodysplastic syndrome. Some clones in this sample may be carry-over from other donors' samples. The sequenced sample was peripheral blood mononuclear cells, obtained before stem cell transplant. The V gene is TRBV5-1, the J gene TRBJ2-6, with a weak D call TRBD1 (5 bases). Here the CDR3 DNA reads TGCGCCAGCAGCCTGGACAACGCTGGGGCCAACGTCCTGACTTTC. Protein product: CASSLDNAGANVLTF.